The 25 T cell receptor beta chains presented below share a single source sample, sequenced in a study of T cells in localized non-small cell lung cancer. Produced via immunoSEQ multiplex PCR; TCRdb's table is partial and in-frame only. Among about 78,000 clones listed, around four fifths were seen once. The sample in question was peripheral blood, obtained before any cancer treatment. The receptors originated from a man aged 40 to 70 with stage I lung adenocarcinoma.

This clone turned up a few times. The CDR3 bases are TGTGCCAGCAGTGCGACAGGGCCCTTTGGTGACGGGGAGCTGTTTTTT. Its translation: CASSATGPFGDGELFF. The V gene is TRBV6-1, the J gene TRBJ2-2, with 7 bases fitting TRBD1. The CDR3 contains 16 residues. Trimming took 4 bases from V and 7 from J; bases not matched to a gene: 12. Germline loops: CDR1 MNHNS, CDR2 SASEGT.

J is TRBJ2-2 and V is TRBV7-9, with D unclear. V gave up 5 bases and J gave up 2 bases, with 3 bases separating them. This CDR3 comprises 12 residues. In germline, CDR1 is SEHNR, CDR2 FQNEAQ (reference sequence). Written as DNA, the CDR3 is TGTGCCAGCAGCCCTAACACCGGGGAGCTGTTTTTT. It is translated as CASSPNTGELFF.

The genes are TRBV6-1 and TRBJ1-5; D is unresolved. The CDR3 loop spans 11 amino acids. V was shortened by 2 bases and J by 7 bases, with 3 bases between the two germline ends. The V gene's germline CDR1 is MNHNS and CDR2 SASEGT. CDR3 in DNA: TGTGCCAGCAGTGAATGGCAGCCCCAGCATTTT. It encodes CASSEWQPQHF.

This chain links TRBV2 with TRBJ1-4; no clear D. Germline-derived CDR1 and CDR2 are SNHLY and FYNNEI. The CDR3 runs to 13 residues. V dropped 8 bases and J dropped 2 bases, with 9 bases sitting between them. The CDR3 nucleotides are TGTGCCAGCGCAGAACGGACTAATGAAAAACTGTTTTTT. Protein: CASAERTNEKLFF.

CDR3 protein: CAWSVGGGDEKLFF. CDR3 in DNA: TGTGCCTGGAGTGTGGGAGGGGGAGATGAAAAACTGTTTTTT. The chain is built from TRBV30 and TRBJ1-4, with D possibly matching TRBD1 (6 bases). CDR3 length: 14 amino acids. Trimming cost V 0 bases and J 6 bases, with 11 bases left between them. Per the germline V gene, CDR1 is GTSNPN and CDR2 is SVGIG (reference sequence).

The genes are TRBV7-2 and TRBJ1-2; no clear D gene. Germline-derived CDR1 and CDR2 are SGHTA and FQGNSA. The germline V and J ends were trimmed by 4 bases and 4 bases, with 10 bases remaining between them. This CDR3 has 13 amino acids. CDR3 DNA: TGTGCCAGCAGCTCGACGGTGATCTATGGCTACACCTTC. It codes for CASSSTVIYGYTF.

This clone showed up just a few times. The J gene is TRBJ1-2, the V gene TRBV7-2; D uncertain. The CDR3 loop spans 11 amino acids. Germline CDR1 is SGHTA and CDR2 is FQGNSA. Trimming left V 3 bases short and J 6 bases short, with 5 bases between. The chain's CDR3 is CASSFRDGYTF. DNA for the CDR3: TGTGCCAGCAGCTTCCGGGATGGCTACACCTTC.

The chain is built from TRBV6-1 and TRBJ2-5; D is possibly TRBD1 (5 bases). V was clipped by 8 bases and J by 1 base, with 17 bases between them. Germline CDR1 is MNHNS and CDR2 is SASEGT. The CDR3 is 15 amino acids. CDR3 coding DNA: TGTGCCAGCCAGACGCTGCAGGGCACCCAAGAGACCCAGTACTTC. Translation: CASQTLQGTQETQYF.

The chain uses TRBV19 and TRBJ1-2; no firm D call. Trimming removed 8 bases at V and 8 bases at J, with 12 bases between. Per the germline V gene, CDR1 is LNHDA and CDR2 is SQIVND (reference sequence). The CDR3 covers 11 residues. Here the CDR3 reads CASVDKGGYTF. The CDR3 bases are TGTGCCAGTGTCGATAAGGGAGGCTACACCTTC. The complete variable domain, with remaining parts taken from reference TRBV19 and TRBJ1-2, reads DGGITQSPKYLFRKEGQNVTLSCEQNLNHDAMYWYRQDPGQGLRLIYYSQIVNDFQKGDIAEGYSVSREKKESFPLTVTSAQKNPTAFYLCASVDKGGYTFGSGTRLTVV.

This clone showed up just a few times. This CDR3 is CATIRTDNSPLHF. The DNA of the CDR3 is TGTGCCACCATTCGAACGGATAATTCACCCCTCCACTTT. This sequence joins TRBV6-1 and TRBJ1-6; D not resolved. Germline V CDR1 and CDR2: MNHNS, SASEGT. V lost 10 bases and J 5 bases, leaving 12 bases between the germline ends. The CDR3 is made up of 13 amino acids.

This clone has a handful of counts. The chain employs TRBV7-2 and TRBJ1-1, with unresolved D. The V gene lost 3 bases and the J gene lost 1 base, with 9 bases spanning the gap. Looked up from germline, CDR1 is SGHTA and CDR2 is FQGNSA. This CDR3 is 14 amino acids long. CDR3 sequence: CASSFSRTNTEAFF. CDR3 in DNA: TGTGCCAGCAGCTTTAGCAGGACGAACACTGAAGCTTTCTTT.

The CDR3 nucleotides read TGCGCCAGCAGCCTTTTTCCAGGGAACCAAGAGACCCAGTACTTC. It encodes CASSLFPGNQETQYF. The rearrangement joins TRBV5-1 to TRBJ2-5, with a possible D match to TRBD1 (5 bases). Trimming took off 4 bases at V and 0 bases at J, with 13 bases between the two ends. The V gene's germline CDR1 is SGHRS and CDR2 YFSETQ. This CDR3 comprises 15 residues.

This clone came up a few times. V and J are TRBV14 and TRBJ2-5; 8 bases are a match to TRBD2. This CDR3 has 16 amino acids. The germline gives CDR1 SGHDN, CDR2 FVKESK. J gave up 3 bases and V 0 bases, and 6 bases lay outside the gene matches. The CDR3 loop is CASSQDREGIKETQYF. The CDR3, as DNA: TGTGCCAGCAGCCAAGACCGGGAGGGTATCAAAGAGACCCAGTACTTC.

This chain uses TRBV6-1 with TRBJ1-3; maybe TRBD1 (5 bases). Trimming took 6 bases from V and 4 from J, leaving 16 bases between them. This CDR3 comprises 15 residues. CDR1 is MNHNS, CDR2 SASEGT, per germline. This chain's CDR3 is CASRPLEGSGNTIYF. As DNA, the CDR3 is TGTGCCAGCAGGCCCCTAGAGGGGAGCGGAAACACCATATATTTT.

This chain joins TRBV6-1 and TRBJ1-2; no reliable D call. Germline V gene sequence: CDR1 MNHNS, CDR2 SASEGT. V lost 2 bases and J 0 bases, leaving 13 bases between the germline ends. The CDR3 consists of 16 residues. This CDR3 reads CASSESRQIPNYGYTF. CDR3 DNA: TGTGCCAGCAGTGAATCCCGTCAAATTCCTAACTATGGCTACACCTTC.

The chain couples TRBV9 to TRBJ1-4, with TRBD1 as a possible D gene (5 bases). The CDR3 is 16 residues long. With 0 bases removed from V and 2 bases from J, the gap between germline ends came to 11 bases. Germline V gene data show CDR1 as SGDLS and CDR2 as YYNGEE. CDR3 DNA: TGTGCCAGCAGCGTAGGGTCAGGGCCGACTAATGAAAAACTGTTTTTT. Amino acids: CASSVGSGPTNEKLFF.

CDR3 bases: TGTGCCAGCAGTGAATCGGGCCAGGTTCGGGATACGCAGTATTTT. The encoded protein is CASSESGQVRDTQYF. The chain recombines TRBV6-1 with TRBJ2-3; D unresolved. The CDR3 covers 15 residues. V lost 2 bases and J 6 bases, leaving 15 bases between the germline ends. Germline V lookup: CDR1 MNHNS, CDR2 SASEGT.

This chain joins TRBV2 and TRBJ2-5; D is uncertain. V dropped 5 bases and J dropped 1 base, with 2 bases sitting between them. Germline values: CDR1 SNHLY, CDR2 FYNNEI. The CDR3 sequence is 11 residues long. The chain's CDR3 is CASSTQETQYF. The CDR3 bases are TGTGCCAGCAGTACCCAAGAGACCCAGTACTTC.

The chain recombines TRBV6-5 with TRBJ1-3, with a tentative D call TRBD1 (6 bases). In germline, CDR1 is MNHEY, CDR2 SVGAGI. The V end lost 0 bases, the J end lost 0 bases, and 9 bases lay between the germline ends. The CDR3 spans 16 residues. The CDR3 is CASSYSPRGSGNTIYF. The CDR3 DNA reads TGTGCCAGCAGTTACTCGCCCAGGGGCTCTGGAAACACCATATATTTT.

The chain links TRBV4-3 to TRBJ1-3; 8 positions match TRBD1. This CDR3 region has 15 residues. With 2 bases clipped from V and 7 bases from J, the junction kept 7 bases outside the gene matches. From germline, CDR1 is LGHNA and CDR2 YSLEER. The CDR3 DNA follows: TGCGCCAGCAGCCAAAGAACAGGGGGAGTCAACACCATATATTTT. This sequence encodes CASSQRTGGVNTIYF.

The table lists this clone with a count of one. This chain uses TRBV28 with TRBJ2-5; 10 nucleotides agree with TRBD1. The CDR3 is 15 residues long. The V gene's germline CDR1 is MDHEN and CDR2 SYDVKM. The V and J ends lost 4 bases and 4 bases, in that order; junction bases with no gene match: 6. CDR3 in amino acids: CASSSGQGSRETQYF. The CDR3 DNA reads as TGTGCCAGCAGTTCGGGACAGGGGAGTCGAGAGACCCAGTACTTC.

The chain employs TRBV30 and TRBJ2-7, with 10 bases aligning to TRBD2. The junction had 2 bases not matched to a gene; V was cut back by 0 bases and J by 0 bases. The CDR3 has 15 amino acids. CDR1 GTSNPN and CDR2 SVGIG come from the germline V gene (reference sequence). The CDR3 loop reads CAWSVTSGFSYEQYF. In DNA, the CDR3 is TGTGCCTGGAGTGTGACTAGCGGGTTCTCCTACGAGCAGTACTTC.

There are a few counts of this clone. This chain uses TRBV2 with TRBJ2-5; no clear D. The germline V gene encodes CDR1 SNHLY and CDR2 FYNNEI. The CDR3 is 13 residues long. V lost 7 bases and J 3 bases, leaving 12 bases between the germline ends. The CDR3 bases are TGTGCCAGCACAGCACATTTGGAAGAGACCCAGTACTTC. Amino acids: CASTAHLEETQYF.

This sequence joins TRBV28 and TRBJ2-7; D possibly corresponds to TRBD2 (5 bases). Germline assignment: CDR1 MDHEN and CDR2 SYDVKM. With 3 bases removed from V and 9 bases from J, the gap between germline ends came to 15 bases. The CDR3 consists of 13 residues. CDR3 region: CASSLLALGGQYF. The CDR3 nucleotides are TGTGCCAGCAGTTTGCTAGCTTTGGGTGGGCAGTACTTC.

The chain carries TRBV30 and TRBJ2-1, with 7 bases that match TRBD1. The V gene end was trimmed by 2 bases and the J gene end by 2 bases; junction bases not matched to a gene: 3. The CDR3 is 14 residues long. Germline V gives CDR1 GTSNPN, CDR2 SVGIG (reference sequence). The CDR3 bases are TGTGCCTGGAGTTCCGGGACAGCCTACAATGAGCAGTTCTTC. This translates into CAWSSGTAYNEQFF.